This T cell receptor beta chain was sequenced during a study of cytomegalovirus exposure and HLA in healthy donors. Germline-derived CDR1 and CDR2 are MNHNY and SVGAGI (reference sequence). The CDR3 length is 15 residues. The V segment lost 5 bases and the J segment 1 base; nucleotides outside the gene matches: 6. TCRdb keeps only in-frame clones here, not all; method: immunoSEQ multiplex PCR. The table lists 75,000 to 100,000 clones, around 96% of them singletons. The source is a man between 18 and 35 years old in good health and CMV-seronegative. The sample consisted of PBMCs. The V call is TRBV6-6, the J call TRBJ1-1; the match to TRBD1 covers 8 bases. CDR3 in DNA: TGTGCCAGCAGTCTCGGACAGGGATGGAACACTGAAGCTTTCTTT. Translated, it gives CASSLGQGWNTEAFF.